The clone carrying this TCR beta chain showed up just a few times. What it recognizes is unknown. This sample stems from a study of T cell repertoires in cytomegalovirus infection. The CDR3 extends over 14 amino acids. Germline V gene data show CDR1 as SGDLS and CDR2 as YYNGEE. Trimming removed 6 bases at V and 9 bases at J, with 19 bases between. Via MiXCR, TCRdb re-called the reads, giving one row per CDR3 protein. The sample records about 900,000 distinct CDR3 sequences, less than 35% being singletons. The sequenced sample was cultured CD8+ T cells from PBMCs, obtained from culture after CMV antigen stimulation. This receptor was taken from a human donor in good health (CMV status not recorded). Some clones in this sample may be carry-over from other donors' samples. V is TRBV9 and J is TRBJ1-5; D is perhaps TRBD1 (5 bases). The DNA of the CDR3 is TGTGCCAGCACCCCTGGGGGGACCCCCTGGCCCCAGCATTTT. The encoded protein is CASTPGGTPWPQHF.